The TCR beta chain under discussion was sequenced for a study of blood T cell repertoires in COVID-19. At the level of the study: Spain, Italy and the United States supplied samples that represented acute and convalescent COVID-19. PBMCs, B-cell-depleted T cells, or T cells provided the cDNA or gDNA that made up the material.

As originally analysed: Amplification of reference gene primers was used by the study to estimate nucleated cell counts. Assay: immunoSEQ multiplex PCR; the TCRdb copy retains only in-frame clones and omits some. That table supplies the V and J calls and clone size; D and trimming were determined from the DNA. The sample shows 160,000 or so clones, roughly 85% of them seen only once. J was trimmed by 5 bases and V by 5 bases; bases with no gene match: 8. The CDR3 runs 16 residues. CDR1 is LNHDA, CDR2 SQIVND, per germline (reference sequence). Seattle patients were enrolled while actively infected and followed longitudinally.

The chain couples TRBV19 to TRBJ1-5; 11 bases match TRBD1. The clonotype originates from a woman aged 50 to 60 with COVID-19, enrolled during active disease. Sequenced sample: peripheral blood. CDR3 DNA: TGTGCCAGTAGTCCGAGGACAGGGGGCGTGGATCAGCCCCAGCATTTT. Translated, it gives CASSPRTGGVDQPQHF.